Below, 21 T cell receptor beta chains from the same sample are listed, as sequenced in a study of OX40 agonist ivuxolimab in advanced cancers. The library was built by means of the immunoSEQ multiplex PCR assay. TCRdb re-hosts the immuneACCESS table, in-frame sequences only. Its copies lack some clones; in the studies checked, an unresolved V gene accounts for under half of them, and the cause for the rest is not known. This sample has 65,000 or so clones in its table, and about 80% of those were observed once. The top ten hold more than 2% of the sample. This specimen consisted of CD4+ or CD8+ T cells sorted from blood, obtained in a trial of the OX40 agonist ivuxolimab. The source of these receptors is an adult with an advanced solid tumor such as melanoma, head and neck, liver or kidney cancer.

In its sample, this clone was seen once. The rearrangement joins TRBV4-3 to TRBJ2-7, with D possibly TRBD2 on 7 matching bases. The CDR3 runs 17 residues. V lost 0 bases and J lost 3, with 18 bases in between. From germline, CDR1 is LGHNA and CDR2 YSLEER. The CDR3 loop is CASSQDGSGGLIYEQYF. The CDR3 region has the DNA TGCGCCAGCAGCCAAGATGGGTCGGGGGGCCTCATCTACGAGCAGTACTTC.

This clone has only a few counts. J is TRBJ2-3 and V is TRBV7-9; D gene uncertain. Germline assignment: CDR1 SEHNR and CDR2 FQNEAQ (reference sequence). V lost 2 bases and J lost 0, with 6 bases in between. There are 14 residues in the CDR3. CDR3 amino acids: CASSLRLSTDTQYF. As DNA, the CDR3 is TGTGCCAGCAGCTTACGTTTAAGCACAGATACGCAGTATTTT.

The CDR3 sequence is CASGLSFGQGPYNEQFF. CDR3 in DNA: TGCGCCAGCGGGCTGTCCTTTGGACAGGGCCCATACAATGAGCAGTTCTTC. This chain joins TRBV5-1 and TRBJ2-1, with 8 bases fitting TRBD1. J was trimmed by 4 bases and V by 7 bases; bases with no gene match: 16. The V gene's germline CDR1 is SGHRS and CDR2 YFSETQ. The CDR3 extends over 17 amino acids.

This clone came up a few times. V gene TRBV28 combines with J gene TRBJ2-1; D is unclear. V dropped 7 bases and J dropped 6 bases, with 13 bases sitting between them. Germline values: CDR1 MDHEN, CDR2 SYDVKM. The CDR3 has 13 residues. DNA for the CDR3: TGTGCCAGCACCTCGAGGCGTAGCAATGAGCAGTTCTTC. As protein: CASTSRRSNEQFF.

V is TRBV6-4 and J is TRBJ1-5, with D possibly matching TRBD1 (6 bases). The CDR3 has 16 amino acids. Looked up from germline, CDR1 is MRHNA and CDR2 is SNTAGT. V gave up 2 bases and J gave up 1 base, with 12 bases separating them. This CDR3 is CASSDQQGNSNQPQHF. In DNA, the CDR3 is TGTGCCAGCAGTGACCAACAGGGTAACAGCAATCAGCCCCAGCATTTT.

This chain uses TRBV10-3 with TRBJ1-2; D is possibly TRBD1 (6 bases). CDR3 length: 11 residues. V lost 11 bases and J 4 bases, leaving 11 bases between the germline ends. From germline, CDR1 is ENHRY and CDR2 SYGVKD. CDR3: CAARGGYGYTF. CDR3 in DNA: TGTGCCGCCAGGGGTGGCTATGGCTACACCTTC.

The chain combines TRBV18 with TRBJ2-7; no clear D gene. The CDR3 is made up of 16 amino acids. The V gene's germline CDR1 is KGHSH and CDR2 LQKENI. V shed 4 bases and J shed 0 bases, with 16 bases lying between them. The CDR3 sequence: CASSLDTGWSSYEQYF. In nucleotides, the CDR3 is TGTGCCAGCTCACTCGACACCGGATGGAGCTCCTACGAGCAGTACTTC.

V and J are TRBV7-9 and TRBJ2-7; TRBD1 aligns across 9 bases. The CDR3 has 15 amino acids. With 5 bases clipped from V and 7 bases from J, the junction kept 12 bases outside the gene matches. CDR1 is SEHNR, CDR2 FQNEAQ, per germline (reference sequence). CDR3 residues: CASSPAGQGGGEQYF. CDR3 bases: TGTGCCAGCAGCCCTGCGGGACAGGGAGGTGGGGAGCAGTACTTC.

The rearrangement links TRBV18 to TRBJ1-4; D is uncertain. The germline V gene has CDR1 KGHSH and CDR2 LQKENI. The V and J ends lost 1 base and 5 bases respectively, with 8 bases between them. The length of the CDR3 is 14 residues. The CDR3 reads CASSPQRINEKLFF. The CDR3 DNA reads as TGTGCCAGCTCACCACAACGGATAAATGAAAAACTGTTTTTT.

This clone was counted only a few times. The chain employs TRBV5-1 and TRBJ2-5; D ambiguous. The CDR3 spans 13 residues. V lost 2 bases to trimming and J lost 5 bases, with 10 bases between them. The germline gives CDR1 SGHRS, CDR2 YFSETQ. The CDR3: CASSFSPRETQYF. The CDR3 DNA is TGCGCCAGCAGCTTCTCGCCCCGGGAGACCCAGTACTTC.

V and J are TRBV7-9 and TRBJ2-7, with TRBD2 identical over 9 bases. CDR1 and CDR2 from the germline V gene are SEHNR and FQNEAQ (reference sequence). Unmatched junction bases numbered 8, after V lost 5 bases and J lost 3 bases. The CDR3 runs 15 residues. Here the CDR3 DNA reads TGTGCCAGCAGCCCCAGACTAGCGGAGGTCTACGAGCAGTACTTC. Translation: CASSPRLAEVYEQYF.

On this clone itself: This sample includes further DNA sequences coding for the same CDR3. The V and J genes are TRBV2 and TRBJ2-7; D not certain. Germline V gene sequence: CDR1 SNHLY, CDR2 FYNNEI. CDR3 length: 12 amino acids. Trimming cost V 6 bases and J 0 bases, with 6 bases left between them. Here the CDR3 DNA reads TGTGCCAGCAGCCCTAGCTCCTACGAGCAGTACTTC. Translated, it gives CASSPSSYEQYF.

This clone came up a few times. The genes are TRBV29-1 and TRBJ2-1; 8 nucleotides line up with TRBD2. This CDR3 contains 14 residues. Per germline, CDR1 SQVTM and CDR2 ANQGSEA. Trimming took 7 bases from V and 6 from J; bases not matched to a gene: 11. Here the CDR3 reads CSGVEAGVINEQFF. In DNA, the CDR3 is TGCAGCGGGGTAGAAGCGGGAGTAATCAATGAGCAGTTCTTC.

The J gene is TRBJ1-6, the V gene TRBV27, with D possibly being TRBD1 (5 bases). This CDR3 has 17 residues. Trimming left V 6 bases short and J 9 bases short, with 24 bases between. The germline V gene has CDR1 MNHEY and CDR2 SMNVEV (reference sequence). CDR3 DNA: TGTGCCAGCAGGATGGGCGGGGCATTATACCAATTTTCACCCCTCCACTTT. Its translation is CASRMGGALYQFSPLHF.

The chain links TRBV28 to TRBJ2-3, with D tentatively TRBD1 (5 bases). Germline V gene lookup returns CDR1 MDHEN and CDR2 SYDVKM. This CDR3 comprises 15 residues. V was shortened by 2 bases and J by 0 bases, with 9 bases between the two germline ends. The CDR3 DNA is TGTGCCAGCAGTTTACCTCAGGGCAGCACAGATACGCAGTATTTT. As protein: CASSLPQGSTDTQYF.

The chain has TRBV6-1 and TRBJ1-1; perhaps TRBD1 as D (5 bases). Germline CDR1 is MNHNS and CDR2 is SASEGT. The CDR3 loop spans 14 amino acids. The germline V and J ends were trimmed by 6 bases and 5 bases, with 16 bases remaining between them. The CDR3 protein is CASSSTEGRTEAFF. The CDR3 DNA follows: TGTGCCAGCAGCTCGACAGAGGGGAGGACTGAAGCTTTCTTT.

The CDR3, as DNA: TGTGCCAGCCCACAGGAGACCCAGTACTTC. It codes for CASPQETQYF. The genes are TRBV6-4 and TRBJ2-5; D is unclear. Germline V gives CDR1 MRHNA, CDR2 SNTAGT. The CDR3 totals 10 residues. The V gene lost 8 bases and the J gene lost 5 bases, with 6 bases spanning the gap.

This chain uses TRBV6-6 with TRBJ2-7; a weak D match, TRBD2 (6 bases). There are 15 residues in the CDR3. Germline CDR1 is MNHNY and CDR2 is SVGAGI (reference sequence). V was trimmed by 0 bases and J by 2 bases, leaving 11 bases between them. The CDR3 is CASSYSGDWTYEQYF. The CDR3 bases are TGTGCCAGCAGTTACTCGGGGGACTGGACCTACGAGCAGTACTTC.

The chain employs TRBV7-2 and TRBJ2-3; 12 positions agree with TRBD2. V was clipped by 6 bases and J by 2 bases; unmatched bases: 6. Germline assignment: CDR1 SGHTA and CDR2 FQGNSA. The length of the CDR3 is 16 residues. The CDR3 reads CASRLAGGRYTDTQYF. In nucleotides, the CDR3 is TGTGCCAGCAGACTAGCGGGGGGCCGCTACACAGATACGCAGTATTTT. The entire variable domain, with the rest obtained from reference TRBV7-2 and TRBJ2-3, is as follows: GAGVSQSPSNKVTEKGKDVELRCDPISGHTALYWYRQSLGQGLEFLIYFQGNSAPDKSGLPSDRFSAERTGGSVSTLTIQRTQQEDSAVYLCASRLAGGRYTDTQYFGPGTRLTVL.

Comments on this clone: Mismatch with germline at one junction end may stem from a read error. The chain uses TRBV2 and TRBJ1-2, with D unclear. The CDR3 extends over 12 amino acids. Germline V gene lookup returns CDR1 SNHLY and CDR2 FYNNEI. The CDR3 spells CASKPDGFPYHF. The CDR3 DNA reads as TGTGCCAGCAAGCCGGACGGCTTCCCCTATCACTTC.

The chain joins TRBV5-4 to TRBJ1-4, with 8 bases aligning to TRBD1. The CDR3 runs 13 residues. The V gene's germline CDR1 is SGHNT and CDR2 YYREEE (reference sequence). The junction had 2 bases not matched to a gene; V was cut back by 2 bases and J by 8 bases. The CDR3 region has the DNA TGTGCCAGCAGCTTACAGGGGGAAGAAAAACTGTTTTTT. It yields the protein CASSLQGEEKLFF.